The 20 T cell receptor beta chains below come from one sample, sequenced in a study of shared clonotypes between healthy human individuals. This table comes from immunoSEQ multiplex PCR, and its TCRdb copy is limited to in-frame clones, with some not included. The sample consists of 2 million or so clones, roughly 96% of them appearing once. Material: naive CD4+ T cells sorted from blood. The subset: CD45RA+ positively selected. These TCRs come from a man in his late teens or twenties in good health.

The rearrangement joins TRBV6-6 to TRBJ2-2, with no clear D. Germline V gene sequence: CDR1 MNHNY, CDR2 SVGAGI (reference sequence). Trimming removed 7 bases from V and 0 bases from J, with 12 bases in between. This CDR3 is built from 15 residues. The DNA for the CDR3 is TGTGCCAGCAAACCTCCACGAGCGAACACCGGGGAGCTGTTTTTT. Its protein product is CASKPPRANTGELFF.

This clone was seen once. V is TRBV5-4 and J is TRBJ1-2; 8 bases are a match to TRBD1. The CDR3 is 14 residues long. V was clipped by 3 bases and J by 6 bases; unmatched bases: 7. The germline V gene encodes CDR1 SGHNT and CDR2 YYREEE (reference sequence). In nucleotides, the CDR3 is TGTGCCAGCAGCTGGCAGGGGGCACAGGATGGCTACACCTTC. Protein product: CASSWQGAQDGYTF.

This chain joins TRBV6-5 and TRBJ2-7; 9 bases match TRBD1. V was clipped by 3 bases and J by 4 bases; unmatched bases: 7. The CDR3 loop spans 15 amino acids. From germline, CDR1 is MNHEY and CDR2 SVGAGI. As DNA, the CDR3 is TGTGCCAGCAGTTATCGAGCGGGACAGGGTTACGAGCAGTACTTC. Amino acid sequence: CASSYRAGQGYEQYF.

The chain uses TRBV4-1 and TRBJ2-1, with 8 positions matching TRBD2. This CDR3 region has 17 residues. J gave up 4 bases and V 1 base, and 9 bases lay outside the gene matches. Looked up from germline, CDR1 is MGHRA and CDR2 is YSYEKL. The CDR3 here is CASSQVGGGRNYNEQFF. The CDR3 region has the DNA TGCGCCAGCAGCCAAGTCGGTGGCGGGAGGAATTACAATGAGCAGTTCTTC.

The V and J genes are TRBV10-3 and TRBJ1-3; D not certain. Germline V gene sequence: CDR1 ENHRY, CDR2 SYGVKD. There are 14 residues in the CDR3. The V end was cut by 2 bases, the J end by 2 bases, with 7 bases between. The CDR3 DNA follows: TGTGCCATCAGTGAGCTAGAGGCTGGAAACACCATATATTTT. Protein product: CAISELEAGNTIYF.

V usage is TRBV4-1 and J usage is TRBJ2-7, with D possibly TRBD1 on 6 matching bases. Per germline, CDR1 MGHRA and CDR2 YSYEKL. Between the trimmed V and J ends, which lost 4 bases and 3 bases, there was a span of 13 bases. The CDR3 loop spans 14 amino acids. As DNA, the CDR3 is TGCGCCAGCAGCCCCTTAGGGACAAGCTACGAGCAGTACTTC. Protein: CASSPLGTSYEQYF.

The chain is built from TRBV10-2 and TRBJ2-2, with 7 positions matching TRBD1. The germline V gene encodes CDR1 WSHSY and CDR2 SAAADI. This CDR3 has 13 amino acids. V lost 8 bases, J lost 6 bases, and 6 bases stayed unmatched. The CDR3 reads CASGRQGSGELFF. In nucleotides, the CDR3 is TGCGCCAGCGGACGACAGGGCTCCGGGGAGCTGTTTTTT.

The chain links TRBV6-5 to TRBJ2-4, with TRBD1 identical over 8 bases. The ends lost 5 bases at V and 7 bases at J; junction bases unmatched: 1. Germline loops: CDR1 MNHEY, CDR2 SVGAGI. The CDR3 spans 12 residues. DNA of the CDR3: TGTGCCAGCAGTAGGACAGGGAACATTCAGTACTTC. It is translated as CASSRTGNIQYF.

The chain recombines TRBV5-1 with TRBJ2-7, with 8 bases lining up with TRBD1. V shed 4 bases and J 6 bases; nucleotides not matched to a gene: 12. CDR3 size: 15 residues. Germline loops: CDR1 SGHRS, CDR2 YFSETQ. CDR3: CASSTDRAPGREQYF. In DNA form, the CDR3 reads TGCGCCAGCAGCACGGACAGGGCCCCAGGGCGCGAGCAGTACTTC.

This sequence joins TRBV27 and TRBJ2-1, with 7 bases identical to TRBD2. The germline gives CDR1 MNHEY, CDR2 SMNVEV (reference sequence). The V and J ends lost 3 bases and 0 bases, in that order; junction bases with no gene match: 8. The CDR3 is 17 residues long. In nucleotides, the CDR3 is TGTGCCAGCAGTTTCTCCGGGACTAAGAGCTCCTACAATGAGCAGTTCTTC. Amino acids: CASSFSGTKSSYNEQFF.

As for this clone: Other DNA sequences in the same sample also yield this CDR3. The chain couples TRBV6-1 to TRBJ1-1; D is unclear. CDR3 length: 13 residues. Trimming removed 2 bases from V and 0 bases from J, with 4 bases in between. Germline V gene sequence: CDR1 MNHNS, CDR2 SASEGT. The CDR3 sequence is CASSEIVNTEAFF. CDR3 coding DNA: TGTGCCAGCAGTGAAATAGTGAACACTGAAGCTTTCTTT.

This clone was recorded only once. This chain joins TRBV18 and TRBJ2-5; TRBD2 agrees at 7 bases. Per germline, CDR1 KGHSH and CDR2 LQKENI. With V trimmed by 0 bases and J by 5 bases, 3 bases remained unmatched. CDR3 length: 14 amino acids. The CDR3 DNA is TGTGCCAGCTCACCACCGAATAGCGGGGAGACCCAGTACTTC. It translates to CASSPPNSGETQYF.

The chain uses TRBV5-1 and TRBJ1-5; the D gene is possibly TRBD1 (5 bases). The V end was cut by 7 bases, the J end by 0 bases, with 23 bases between. This CDR3 has 18 amino acids. CDR1 is SGHRS and CDR2 is YFSETQ in the germline V gene. The CDR3 region is CASPEGPLGMVSNQPQHF. CDR3 nucleotide sequence: TGCGCCAGCCCCGAGGGGCCCCTGGGCATGGTTAGCAATCAGCCCCAGCATTTT. The variable domain in full, completed from reference TRBV5-1 and TRBJ1-5, reads KAGVTQTPRYLIKTRGQQVTLSCSPISGHRSVSWYQQTPGQGLQFLFEYFSETQRNKGNFPGRFSGRQFSNSRSEMNVSTLELGDSALYLCASPEGPLGMVSNQPQHFGDGTRLSIL.

The chain combines TRBV30 with TRBJ1-1; 7 bases match TRBD1. J was trimmed by 4 bases and V by 3 bases; bases with no gene match: 14. Germline assignment: CDR1 GTSNPN and CDR2 SVGIG (reference sequence). This CDR3 has 16 amino acids. DNA for the CDR3: TGTGCCTGGAGCACCAACCGACAGGGTTGGCGCACTGAAGCTTTCTTT. As protein: CAWSTNRQGWRTEAFF.

The V and J genes are TRBV5-4 and TRBJ2-3, with 14 bases matching TRBD2. Germline CDR1 is SGHNT and CDR2 is YYREEE (reference sequence). The V and J ends lost 4 bases and 4 bases, in that order; junction bases with no gene match: 5. The CDR3 has 16 amino acids. The CDR3 loop is CASSHGTSGRPDTQYF. Written as DNA, the CDR3 is TGTGCCAGCAGCCATGGGACTAGCGGGAGACCAGATACGCAGTATTTT.

The rearrangement joins TRBV18 to TRBJ2-4, with 8 bases matching TRBD2. From germline, CDR1 is KGHSH and CDR2 LQKENI. V lost 6 bases and J lost 2; bases outside the gene matches: 3. The CDR3 contains 14 residues. CDR3 residues: CASSGGVTKNIQYF. The CDR3 bases are TGTGCCAGCTCCGGGGGGGTAACCAAAAACATTCAGTACTTC.

The chain employs TRBV4-2 and TRBJ1-2; D may be TRBD1 (6 bases). Germline V gene data show CDR1 as LGHNA and CDR2 as YNFKEQ. Trimming stripped 0 bases from V and 6 bases from J, with 14 bases between. The CDR3 consists of 15 residues. The CDR3 DNA reads TGTGCCAGCAGCCAAGATAAGGGCAGGGGAGATGGCTACACCTTC. This sequence encodes CASSQDKGRGDGYTF.

This rearrangement joins TRBV7-2 to TRBJ1-1; unclear D gene. V was trimmed by 7 bases and J by 2 bases, leaving 14 bases between them. CDR3 length equals 14 residues. The germline gives CDR1 SGHTA, CDR2 FQGNSA. The CDR3 bases are TGTGCCAGCACCCCCCACGGGGTTAACACTGAAGCTTTCTTT. Its translation is CASTPHGVNTEAFF.

A note on this clone: Other DNA sequences within the sample encode an identical CDR3. The rearrangement links TRBV18 to TRBJ2-7; no clear D gene. V gave up 6 bases and J gave up 4 bases, with 7 bases separating them. Germline CDR1 KGHSH, CDR2 LQKENI. This CDR3 region has 11 residues. DNA of the CDR3: TGTGCCAGCTCTCCGGATTACGAGCAGTACTTC. Protein: CASSPDYEQYF.

This chain connects TRBV15 to TRBJ2-7; 9 bases align to TRBD2. Germline CDR1 is LNHNV and CDR2 is YYDKDF (reference sequence). The CDR3 is 15 residues long. V trimming: 1 base; J trimming: 1 base; junction bases outside the gene matches: 2. CDR3 nucleotide sequence: TGTGCCACCAGCAGAGTAGCGGGGGCTTCCTACGAGCAGTACTTC. Protein product: CATSRVAGASYEQYF.